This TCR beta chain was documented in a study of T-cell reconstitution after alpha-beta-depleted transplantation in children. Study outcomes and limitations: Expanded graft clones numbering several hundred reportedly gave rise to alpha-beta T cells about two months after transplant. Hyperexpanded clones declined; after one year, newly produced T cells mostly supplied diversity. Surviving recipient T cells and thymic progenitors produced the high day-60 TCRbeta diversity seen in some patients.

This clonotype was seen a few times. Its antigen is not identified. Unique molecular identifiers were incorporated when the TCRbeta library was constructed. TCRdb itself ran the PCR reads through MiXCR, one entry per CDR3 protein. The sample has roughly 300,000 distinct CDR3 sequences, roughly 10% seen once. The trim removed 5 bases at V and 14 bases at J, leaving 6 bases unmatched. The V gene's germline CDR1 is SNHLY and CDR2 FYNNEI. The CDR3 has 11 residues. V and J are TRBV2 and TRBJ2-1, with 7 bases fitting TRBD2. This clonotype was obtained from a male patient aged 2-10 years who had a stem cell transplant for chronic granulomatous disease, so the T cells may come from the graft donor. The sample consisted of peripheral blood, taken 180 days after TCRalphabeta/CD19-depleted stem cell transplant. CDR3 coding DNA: TGTGCCAGCAGTCTGGAACGGGGGGAGTTCTTC. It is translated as CASSLERGEFF.